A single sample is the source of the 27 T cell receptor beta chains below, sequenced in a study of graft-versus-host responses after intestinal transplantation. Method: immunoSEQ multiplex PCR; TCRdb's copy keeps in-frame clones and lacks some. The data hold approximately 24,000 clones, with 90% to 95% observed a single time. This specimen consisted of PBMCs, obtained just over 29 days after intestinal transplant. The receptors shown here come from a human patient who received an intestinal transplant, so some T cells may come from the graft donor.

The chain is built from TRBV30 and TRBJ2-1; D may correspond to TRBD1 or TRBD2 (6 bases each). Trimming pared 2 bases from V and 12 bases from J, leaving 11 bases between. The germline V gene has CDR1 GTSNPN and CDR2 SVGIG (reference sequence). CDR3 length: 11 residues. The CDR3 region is CAWSYRGRQFF. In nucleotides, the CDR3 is TGTGCCTGGAGTTACCGGGGGCGGCAGTTCTTC.

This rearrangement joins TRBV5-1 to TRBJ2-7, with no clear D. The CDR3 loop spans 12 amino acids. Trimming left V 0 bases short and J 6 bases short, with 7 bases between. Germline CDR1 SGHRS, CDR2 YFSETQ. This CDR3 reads CASSLAGSEQYF. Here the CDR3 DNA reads TGCGCCAGCAGCTTGGCCGGATCCGAGCAGTACTTC.

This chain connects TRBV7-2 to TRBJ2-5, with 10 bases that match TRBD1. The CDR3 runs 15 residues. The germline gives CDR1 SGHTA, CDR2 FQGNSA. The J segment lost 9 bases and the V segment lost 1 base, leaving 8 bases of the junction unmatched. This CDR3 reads CASSLEGQGPEAQYF. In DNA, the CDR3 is TGTGCCAGCAGCTTAGAGGGACAGGGGCCCGAGGCCCAGTACTTC.

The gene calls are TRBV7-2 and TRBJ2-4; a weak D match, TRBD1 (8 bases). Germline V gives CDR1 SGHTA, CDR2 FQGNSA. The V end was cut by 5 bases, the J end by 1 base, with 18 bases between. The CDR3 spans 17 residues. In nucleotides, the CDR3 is TGTGCCAGCAGCCATCGAACAGGGGGGGAGGCCAAAAACATTCAGTACTTC. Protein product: CASSHRTGGEAKNIQYF. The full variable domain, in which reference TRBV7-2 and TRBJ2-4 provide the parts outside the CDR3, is GAGVSQSPSNKVTEKGKDVELRCDPISGHTALYWYRQSLGQGLEFLIYFQGNSAPDKSGLPSDRFSAERTGGSVSTLTIQRTQQEDSAVYLCASSHRTGGEAKNIQYFGAGTRLSVL.

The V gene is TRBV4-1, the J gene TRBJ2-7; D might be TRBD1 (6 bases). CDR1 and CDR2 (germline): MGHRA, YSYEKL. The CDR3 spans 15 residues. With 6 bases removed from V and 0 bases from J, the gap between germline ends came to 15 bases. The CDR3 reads CASSWRAGASYEQYF. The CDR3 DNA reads TGCGCCAGCAGTTGGCGGGCAGGGGCCTCCTACGAGCAGTACTTC.

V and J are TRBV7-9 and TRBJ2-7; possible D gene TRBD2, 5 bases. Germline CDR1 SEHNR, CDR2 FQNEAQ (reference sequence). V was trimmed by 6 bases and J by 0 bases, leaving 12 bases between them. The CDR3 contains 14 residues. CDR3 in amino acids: CASSPTGSSYEQYF. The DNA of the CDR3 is TGTGCCAGCAGTCCAACTGGGAGCTCCTACGAGCAGTACTTC. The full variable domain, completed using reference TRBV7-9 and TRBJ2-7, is DTGVSQNPRHKITKRGQNVTFRCDPISEHNRLYWYRQTLGQGPEFLTYFQNEAQLEKSRLLSDRFSAERPKGSFSTLEIQRTEQGDSAMYLCASSPTGSSYEQYFGPGTRLTVT.

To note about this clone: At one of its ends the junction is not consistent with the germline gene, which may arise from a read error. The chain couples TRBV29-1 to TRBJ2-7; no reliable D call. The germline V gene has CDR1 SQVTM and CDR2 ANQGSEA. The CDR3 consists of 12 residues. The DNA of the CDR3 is TGCAGCGTAGAAGTGGTACTGGGGGAGCAGTACTTC. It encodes CSVEVVLGEQYF.

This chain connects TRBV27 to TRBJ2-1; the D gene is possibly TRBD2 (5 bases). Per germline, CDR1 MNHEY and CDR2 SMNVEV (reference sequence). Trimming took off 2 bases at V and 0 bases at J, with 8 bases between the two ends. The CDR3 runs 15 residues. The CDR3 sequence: CASSLGESSYNEQFF. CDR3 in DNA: TGTGCCAGCAGTTTAGGGGAGAGCTCCTACAATGAGCAGTTCTTC.

The CDR3 nucleotides read TGCGCCAGCAGCCAAGGACAGGGGCTTTTCTACGAGCAGTACTTC. This gives the protein CASSQGQGLFYEQYF. V usage is TRBV4-1 and J usage is TRBJ2-7, with 8 bases that match TRBD1. The V segment lost 1 base and the J segment 3 bases; nucleotides outside the gene matches: 5. Germline lookup yields CDR1 MGHRA and CDR2 YSYEKL. This CDR3 has 15 amino acids.

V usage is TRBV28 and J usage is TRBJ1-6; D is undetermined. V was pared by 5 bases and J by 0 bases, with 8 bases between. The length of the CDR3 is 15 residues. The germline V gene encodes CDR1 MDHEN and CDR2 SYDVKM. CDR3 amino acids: CASSPRSSYNSPLHF. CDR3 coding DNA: TGTGCCAGCAGTCCCCGTAGCTCCTATAATTCACCCCTCCACTTT.

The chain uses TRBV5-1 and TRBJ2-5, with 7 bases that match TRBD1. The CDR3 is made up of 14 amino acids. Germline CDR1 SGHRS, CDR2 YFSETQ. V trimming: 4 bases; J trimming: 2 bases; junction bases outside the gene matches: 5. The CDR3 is CASSPTGAQETQYF. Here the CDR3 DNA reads TGCGCCAGCAGCCCAACAGGGGCGCAAGAGACCCAGTACTTC.

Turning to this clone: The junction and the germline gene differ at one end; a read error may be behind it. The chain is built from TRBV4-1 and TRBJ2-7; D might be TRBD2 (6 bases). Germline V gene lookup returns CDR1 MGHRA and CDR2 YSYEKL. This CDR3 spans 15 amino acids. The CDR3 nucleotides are TGCGCCAGCAGGGCGCGGACTGGGGGGACCTACGGGCAGTACTTC. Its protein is CASRARTGGTYGQYF.

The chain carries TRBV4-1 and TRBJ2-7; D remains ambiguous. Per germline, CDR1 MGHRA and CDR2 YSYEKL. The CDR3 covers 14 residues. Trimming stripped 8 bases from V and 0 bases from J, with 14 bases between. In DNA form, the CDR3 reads TGCGCCAGCGCGAGCCGGATGAGCTCCTACGAGCAGTACTTC. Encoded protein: CASASRMSSYEQYF.

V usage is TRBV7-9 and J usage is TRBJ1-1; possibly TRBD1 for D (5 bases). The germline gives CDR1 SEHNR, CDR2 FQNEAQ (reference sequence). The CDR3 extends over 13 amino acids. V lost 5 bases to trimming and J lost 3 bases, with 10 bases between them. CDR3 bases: TGTGCCAGCAGCCCCCAGACAGACACTGAAGCTTTCTTT. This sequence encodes CASSPQTDTEAFF. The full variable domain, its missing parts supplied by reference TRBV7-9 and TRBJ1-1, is DTGVSQNPRHKITKRGQNVTFRCDPISEHNRLYWYRQTLGQGPEFLTYFQNEAQLEKSRLLSDRFSAERPKGSFSTLEIQRTEQGDSAMYLCASSPQTDTEAFFGQGTRLTVV.

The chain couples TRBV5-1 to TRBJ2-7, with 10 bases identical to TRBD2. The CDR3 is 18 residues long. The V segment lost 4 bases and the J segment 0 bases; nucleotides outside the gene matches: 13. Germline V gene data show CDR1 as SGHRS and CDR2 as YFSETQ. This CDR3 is CASSPRGGASGSSYEQYF. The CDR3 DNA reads TGCGCCAGCAGCCCCAGGGGGGGAGCTAGCGGGAGCTCCTACGAGCAGTACTTC.

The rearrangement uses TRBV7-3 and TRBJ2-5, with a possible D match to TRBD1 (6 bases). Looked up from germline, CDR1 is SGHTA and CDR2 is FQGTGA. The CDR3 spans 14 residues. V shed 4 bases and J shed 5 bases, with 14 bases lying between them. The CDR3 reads CASSYSGARETQYF. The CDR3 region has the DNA TGTGCCAGCAGCTACTCAGGGGCGAGGGAGACCCAGTACTTC.

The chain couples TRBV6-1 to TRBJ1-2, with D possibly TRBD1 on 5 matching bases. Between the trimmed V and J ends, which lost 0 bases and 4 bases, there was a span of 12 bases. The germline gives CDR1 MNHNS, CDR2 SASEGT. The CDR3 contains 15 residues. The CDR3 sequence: CASSEAGGGGYGYTF. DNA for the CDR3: TGTGCCAGCAGTGAAGCCGGGGGGGGAGGCTATGGCTACACCTTC.

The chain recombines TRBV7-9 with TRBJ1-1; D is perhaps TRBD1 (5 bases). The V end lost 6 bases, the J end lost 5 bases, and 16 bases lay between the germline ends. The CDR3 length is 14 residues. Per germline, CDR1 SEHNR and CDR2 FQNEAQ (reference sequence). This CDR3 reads CASRPGSGGTEAFF. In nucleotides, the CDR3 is TGTGCCAGCAGGCCTGGAAGTGGGGGGACTGAAGCTTTCTTT.

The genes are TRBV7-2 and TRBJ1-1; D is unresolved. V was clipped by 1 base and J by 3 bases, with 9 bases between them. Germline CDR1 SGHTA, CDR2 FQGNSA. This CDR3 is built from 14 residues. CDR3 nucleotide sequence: TGTGCCAGCAGCTTAGGGGCGGGGTACACTGAAGCTTTCTTT. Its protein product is CASSLGAGYTEAFF.

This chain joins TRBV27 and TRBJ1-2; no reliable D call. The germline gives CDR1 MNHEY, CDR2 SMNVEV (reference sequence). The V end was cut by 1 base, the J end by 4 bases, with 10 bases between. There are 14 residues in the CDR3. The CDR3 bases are TGTGCCAGCAGTTTATATTACCGGGCCTATGGCTACACCTTC. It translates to CASSLYYRAYGYTF.

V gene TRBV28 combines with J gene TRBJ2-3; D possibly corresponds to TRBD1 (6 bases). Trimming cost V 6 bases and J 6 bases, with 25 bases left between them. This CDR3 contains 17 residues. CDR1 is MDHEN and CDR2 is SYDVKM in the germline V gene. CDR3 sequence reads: CASSLTTGTLFGDTQYF. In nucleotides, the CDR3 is TGTGCCAGCAGCCTTACTACCGGGACACTTTTTGGTGATACGCAGTATTTT. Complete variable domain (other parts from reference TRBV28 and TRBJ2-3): DVKVTQSSRYLVKRTGEKVFLECVQDMDHENMFWYRQDPGLGLRLIYFSYDVKMKEKGDIPEGYSVSREKKERFSLILESASTNQTSMYLCASSLTTGTLFGDTQYFGPGTRLTVL.

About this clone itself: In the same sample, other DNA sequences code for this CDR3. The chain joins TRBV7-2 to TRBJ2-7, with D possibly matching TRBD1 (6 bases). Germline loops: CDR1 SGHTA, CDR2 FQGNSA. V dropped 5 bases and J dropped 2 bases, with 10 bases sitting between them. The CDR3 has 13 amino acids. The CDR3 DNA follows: TGTGCCAGCAGCCTCAGGGGTCCCTACGAGCAGTACTTC. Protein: CASSLRGPYEQYF.

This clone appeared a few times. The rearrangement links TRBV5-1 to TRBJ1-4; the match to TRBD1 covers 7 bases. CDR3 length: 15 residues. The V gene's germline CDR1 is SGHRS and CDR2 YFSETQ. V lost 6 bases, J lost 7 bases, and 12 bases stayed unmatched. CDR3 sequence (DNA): TGCGCCAGCACCCTTGGGCACAGGGGTAGTGAAAAACTGTTTTTT. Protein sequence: CASTLGHRGSEKLFF.

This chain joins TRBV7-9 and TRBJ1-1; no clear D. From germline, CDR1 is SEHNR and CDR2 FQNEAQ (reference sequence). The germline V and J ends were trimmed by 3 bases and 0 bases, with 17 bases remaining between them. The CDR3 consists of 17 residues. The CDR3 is CASSLGRQELMNTEAFF. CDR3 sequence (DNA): TGTGCCAGCAGCTTGGGTCGGCAGGAACTCATGAACACTGAAGCTTTCTTT.

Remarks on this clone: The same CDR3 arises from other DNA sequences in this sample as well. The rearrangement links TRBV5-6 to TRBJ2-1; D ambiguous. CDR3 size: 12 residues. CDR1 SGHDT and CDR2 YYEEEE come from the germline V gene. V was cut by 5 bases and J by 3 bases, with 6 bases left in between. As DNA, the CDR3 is TGTGCCAGCAGTCCAAACTACAATGAGCAGTTCTTC. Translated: CASSPNYNEQFF.

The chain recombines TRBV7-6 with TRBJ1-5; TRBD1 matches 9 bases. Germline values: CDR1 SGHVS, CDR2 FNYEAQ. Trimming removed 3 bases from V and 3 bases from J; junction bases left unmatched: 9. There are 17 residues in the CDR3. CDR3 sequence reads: CASSLAPGQGNNQPQHF. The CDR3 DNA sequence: TGTGCCAGCAGCTTGGCCCCGGGACAGGGAAACAATCAGCCCCAGCATTTT.

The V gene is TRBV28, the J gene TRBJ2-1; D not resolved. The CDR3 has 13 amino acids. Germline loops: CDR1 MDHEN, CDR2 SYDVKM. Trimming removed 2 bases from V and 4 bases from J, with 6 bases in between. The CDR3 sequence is CASSLRGYNEQFF. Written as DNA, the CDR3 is TGTGCCAGCAGTTTACGAGGTTACAATGAGCAGTTCTTC.